The T cell receptor beta chain described here comes from a study of CD8+CD57+ T cells in acquired aplastic anemia. Patients included in sequencing had previously demonstrated CD8+CD57+ cell expansion by flow cytometry. Each patient gave a blood sample that was collected before any therapy had been received. The template for TCR beta VDJ and CDR3 sequence profiling was genomic DNA. Each CDR3 protein gets one entry after TCRdb re-called the reads with MiXCR. The sample includes about 220,000 distinct CDR3 sequences, roughly half seen only once; the top ten take approximately 8%. This clonotype has just a few counts. The ends were cut back, 0 bases at V and 8 bases at J, with 8 bases in the middle. The V gene's germline CDR1 is ENHRY and CDR2 SYGVKD. This CDR3 comprises 13 residues.

The TCR comes from a human donor with aplastic anemia. The sequenced material came from sorted CD4+, CD8+, or CD8+CD57+ T cells (not recorded which) from PBMCs. The chain links TRBV10-3 to TRBJ2-1; D not certain. CDR3 residues: CAISESNGHEQFF. The CDR3 DNA follows: TGTGCCATCAGTGAGTCGAATGGCCATGAGCAGTTCTTC.